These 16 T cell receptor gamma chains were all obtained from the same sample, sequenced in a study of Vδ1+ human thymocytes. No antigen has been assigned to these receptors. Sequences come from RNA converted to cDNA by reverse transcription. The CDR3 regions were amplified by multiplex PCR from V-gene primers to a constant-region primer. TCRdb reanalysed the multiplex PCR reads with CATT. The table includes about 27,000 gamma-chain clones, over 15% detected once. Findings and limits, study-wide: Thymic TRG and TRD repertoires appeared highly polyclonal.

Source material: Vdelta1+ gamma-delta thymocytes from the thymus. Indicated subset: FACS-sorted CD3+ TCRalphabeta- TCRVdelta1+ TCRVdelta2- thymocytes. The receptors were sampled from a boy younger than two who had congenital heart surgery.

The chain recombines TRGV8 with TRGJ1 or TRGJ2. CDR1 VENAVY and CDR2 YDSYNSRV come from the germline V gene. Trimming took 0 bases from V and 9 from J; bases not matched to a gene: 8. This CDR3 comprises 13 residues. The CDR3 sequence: CATWDRPSGKKLF. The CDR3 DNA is TGTGCCACCTGGGATAGGCCGTCTGGTAAGAAACTCTTT.

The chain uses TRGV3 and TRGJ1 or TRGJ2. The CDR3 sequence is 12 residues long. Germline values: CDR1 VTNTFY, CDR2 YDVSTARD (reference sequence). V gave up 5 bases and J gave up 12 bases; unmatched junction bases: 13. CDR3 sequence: CATWAGFLGKLF. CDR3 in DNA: TGTGCCACCTGGGCAGGCTTCTTGGGGAAACTCTTT.

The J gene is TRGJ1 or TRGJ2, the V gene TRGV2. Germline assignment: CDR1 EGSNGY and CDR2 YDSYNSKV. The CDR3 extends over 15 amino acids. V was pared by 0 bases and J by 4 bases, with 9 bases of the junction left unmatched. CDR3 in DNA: TGTGCCACCTGGGACGGGGGTCGCGGGTATTATAAGAAACTCTTT. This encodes CATWDGGRGYYKKLF.

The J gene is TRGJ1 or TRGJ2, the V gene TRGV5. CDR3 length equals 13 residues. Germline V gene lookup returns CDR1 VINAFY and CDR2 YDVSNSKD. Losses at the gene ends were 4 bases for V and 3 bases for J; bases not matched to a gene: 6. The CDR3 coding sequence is TGTGCCACCTGGGATTTCCGTTATTATAAGAAACTCTTT. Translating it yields CATWDFRYYKKLF.

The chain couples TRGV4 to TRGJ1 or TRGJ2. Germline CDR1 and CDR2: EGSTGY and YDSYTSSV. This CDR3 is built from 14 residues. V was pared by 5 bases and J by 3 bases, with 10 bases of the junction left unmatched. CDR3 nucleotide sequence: TGTGCCACCTGGGCCCGTCTTCCTTATTATAAGAAACTCTTT. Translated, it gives CATWARLPYYKKLF.

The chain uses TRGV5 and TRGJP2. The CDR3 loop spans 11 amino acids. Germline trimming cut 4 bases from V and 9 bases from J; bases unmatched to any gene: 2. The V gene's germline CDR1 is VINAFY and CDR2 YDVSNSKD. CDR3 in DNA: TGTGCCACCTGGGAATATTGGATCAAGACGTTT. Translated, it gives CATWEYWIKTF.

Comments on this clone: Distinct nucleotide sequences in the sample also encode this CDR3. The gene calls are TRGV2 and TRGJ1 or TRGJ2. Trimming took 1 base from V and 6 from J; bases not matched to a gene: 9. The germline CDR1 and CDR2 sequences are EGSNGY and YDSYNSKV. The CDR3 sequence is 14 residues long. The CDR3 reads CATWDGRGGYKKLF. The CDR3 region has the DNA TGTGCCACCTGGGACGGACGAGGTGGTTATAAGAAACTCTTT.

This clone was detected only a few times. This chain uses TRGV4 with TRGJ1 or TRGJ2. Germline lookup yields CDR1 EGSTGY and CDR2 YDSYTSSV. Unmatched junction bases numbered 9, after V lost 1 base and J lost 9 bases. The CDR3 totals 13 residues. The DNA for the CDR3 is TGTGCCACCTGGGATGGCCCCACGGGTAAGAAACTCTTT. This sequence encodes CATWDGPTGKKLF.

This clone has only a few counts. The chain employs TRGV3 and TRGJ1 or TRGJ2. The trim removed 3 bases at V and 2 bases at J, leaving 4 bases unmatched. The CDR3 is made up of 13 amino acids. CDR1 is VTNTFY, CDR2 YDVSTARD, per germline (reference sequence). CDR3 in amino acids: CATWDFYYYKKLF. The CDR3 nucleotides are TGTGCCACCTGGGACTTTTATTATTATAAGAAACTCTTT.

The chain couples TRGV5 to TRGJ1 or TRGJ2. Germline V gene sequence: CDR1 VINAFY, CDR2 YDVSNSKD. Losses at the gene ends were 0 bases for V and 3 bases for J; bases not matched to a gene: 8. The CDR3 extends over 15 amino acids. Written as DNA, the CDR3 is TGTGCCACCTGGGACAGGCCTCCCCTTTATTATAAGAAACTCTTT. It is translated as CATWDRPPLYYKKLF.

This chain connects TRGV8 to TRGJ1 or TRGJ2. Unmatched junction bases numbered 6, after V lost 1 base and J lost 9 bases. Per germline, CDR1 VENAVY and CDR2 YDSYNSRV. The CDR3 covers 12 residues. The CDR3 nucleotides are TGTGCCACCTGGGATAGAGGGACTAAGAAACTCTTT. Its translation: CATWDRGTKKLF.

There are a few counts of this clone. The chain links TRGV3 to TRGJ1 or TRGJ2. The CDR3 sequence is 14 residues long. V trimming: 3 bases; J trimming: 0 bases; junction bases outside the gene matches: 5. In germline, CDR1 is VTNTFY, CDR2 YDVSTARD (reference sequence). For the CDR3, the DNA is TGTGCCACCTGGGACGAATCGAATTATTATAAGAAACTCTTT. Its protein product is CATWDESNYYKKLF.

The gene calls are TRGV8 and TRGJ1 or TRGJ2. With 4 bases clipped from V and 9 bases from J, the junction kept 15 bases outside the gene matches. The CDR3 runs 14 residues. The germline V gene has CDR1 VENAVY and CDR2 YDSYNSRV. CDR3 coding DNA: TGTGCCACCTGGGACACCGTACTGGGGTTTAAGAAACTCTTT. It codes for CATWDTVLGFKKLF.

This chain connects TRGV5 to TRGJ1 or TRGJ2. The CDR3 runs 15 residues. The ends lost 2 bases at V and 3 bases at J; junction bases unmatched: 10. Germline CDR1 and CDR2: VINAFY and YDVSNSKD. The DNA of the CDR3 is TGTGCCACCTGGGACACGCCGTCCAGTTATTATAAGAAACTCTTT. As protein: CATWDTPSSYYKKLF.

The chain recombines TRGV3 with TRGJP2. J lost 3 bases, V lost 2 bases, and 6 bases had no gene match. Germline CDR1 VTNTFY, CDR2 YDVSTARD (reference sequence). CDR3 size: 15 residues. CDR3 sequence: CATWDTTRSDWIKTF. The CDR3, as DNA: TGTGCCACCTGGGACACCACACGTAGTGATTGGATCAAGACGTTT.

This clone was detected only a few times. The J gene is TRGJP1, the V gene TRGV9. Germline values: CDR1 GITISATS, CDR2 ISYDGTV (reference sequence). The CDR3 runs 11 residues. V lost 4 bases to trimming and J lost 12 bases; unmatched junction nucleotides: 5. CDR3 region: CALWDAGFKIF. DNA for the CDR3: TGTGCCTTGTGGGATGCTGGGTTCAAGATATTT.